Shown below are 14 T cell receptor beta chains from a single sample sequenced in a study of beta chain features in type 1 diabetes. Study-wide findings and caveats: Across all four CD4+ subsets, people with type 1 diabetes showed modestly shorter TCRB CDR3s.

These receptors lack a known antigen. Every bit of the isolated RNA underwent reverse transcription, so sequencing read expressed TCRB transcripts. Generated by immunoSEQ multiplex PCR, the TCRdb table keeps only in-frame clones and is missing some. The sample consists of 600,000 or so clones, about an eighth of them appearing once. Sequencing was performed on naive CD4+ T cells from blood. Receptor source: a man younger than 40 with type 1 diabetes.

This chain joins TRBV6-5 and TRBJ2-1, with 8 bases identical to TRBD2. V lost 8 bases and J lost 7; bases outside the gene matches: 7. The CDR3 is 13 amino acids. Germline CDR1 is MNHEY and CDR2 is SVGAGI. In DNA, the CDR3 is TGTGCCAGCGGGACTAGTATCGCTAATGAGCAGTTCTTC. Residues: CASGTSIANEQFF.

A remark on this clone: Different DNA sequences within this sample yield the same CDR3. The rearrangement joins TRBV19 to TRBJ2-7; no clear D. Trimming removed 3 bases at V and 4 bases at J, with 7 bases between. This CDR3 has 12 residues. From germline, CDR1 is LNHDA and CDR2 SQIVND (reference sequence). In DNA form, the CDR3 reads TGTGCCAGTAGTATTTTGGGTTACGAGCAGTACTTC. Encoded protein: CASSILGYEQYF.

This clone was recorded a few times. CDR3: CASSPLNTGSNEQFF. Written as DNA, the CDR3 is TGTGCCAGCTCACCCCTAAATACAGGGTCCAATGAGCAGTTCTTC. The chain carries TRBV18 and TRBJ2-1; D is possibly TRBD1 (6 bases). This CDR3 contains 15 residues. Trimming pared 3 bases from V and 6 bases from J, leaving 15 bases between. Per germline, CDR1 KGHSH and CDR2 LQKENI.

The chain links TRBV6-5 to TRBJ1-2, with D unresolved. With 8 bases removed from V and 8 bases from J, the gap between germline ends came to 12 bases. There are 11 residues in the CDR3. Germline CDR1 and CDR2: MNHEY and SVGAGI. CDR3 sequence (DNA): TGTGCCAGCGGGAGACCCAGCGGCTACACCTTC. Its protein product is CASGRPSGYTF.

The CDR3 reads CASSATGAGGWETQYF. The CDR3, as DNA: TGTGCCAGCAGCGCTACCGGAGCGGGGGGCTGGGAGACCCAGTACTTC. This chain joins TRBV9 and TRBJ2-5, with 9 bases that match TRBD2. CDR3 length: 16 amino acids. Trimming at V came to 3 bases and at J to 5 bases, leaving 11 bases not matched to a gene. The germline gives CDR1 SGDLS, CDR2 YYNGEE. Drawing the rest from reference TRBV9 and TRBJ2-5, the complete variable domain is DSGVTQTPKHLITATGQRVTLRCSPRSGDLSVYWYQQSLDQGLQFLIQYYNGEERAKGNILERFSAQQFPDLHSELNLSSLELGDSALYFCASSATGAGGWETQYFGPGTRLLVL.

This chain joins TRBV19 and TRBJ2-1, with D hard to call. Germline V gives CDR1 LNHDA, CDR2 SQIVND (reference sequence). Trimming stripped 3 bases from V and 2 bases from J, with 8 bases between. The CDR3 is made up of 14 amino acids. The CDR3 is CASSILDAYNEQFF. The CDR3 DNA sequence: TGTGCCAGTAGTATTTTGGACGCCTACAATGAGCAGTTCTTC.

This clone turned up a few times. V is TRBV30 and J is TRBJ1-2; no clear D. The CDR3 consists of 14 residues. Trimming left V 0 bases short and J 0 bases short, with 8 bases between. Germline CDR1 and CDR2: GTSNPN and SVGIG (reference sequence). The CDR3 coding sequence is TGTGCCTGGAGTGTACGCCTCTCTAACTATGGCTACACCTTC. Its protein product is CAWSVRLSNYGYTF. The variable domain in full, completed from reference TRBV30 and TRBJ1-2, reads SQTIHQWPATLVQPVGSPLSLECTVEGTSNPNLYWYRQAAGRGLQLLFYSVGIGQISSEVPQNLSASRPQDRQFILSSKKLLLSDSGFYLCAWSVRLSNYGYTFGSGTRLTVV.

There are a few counts of this clone. The chain links TRBV10-3 to TRBJ1-6; the D is unclear. CDR1 is ENHRY and CDR2 is SYGVKD in the germline V gene. The CDR3 has 17 amino acids. V was clipped by 3 bases and J by 3 bases, with 15 bases between them. The DNA for the CDR3 is TGTGCCATCAGTGAAGTAAGGAGGGCAGACTATAATTCACCCCTCCACTTT. The encoded protein is CAISEVRRADYNSPLHF.

The sample holds a few counts of this clone. The V gene is TRBV18, the J gene TRBJ2-6; D is perhaps TRBD1 (5 bases). V was trimmed by 3 bases and J by 3 bases, leaving 9 bases between them. This CDR3 is built from 15 residues. CDR1 and CDR2 from the germline V gene are KGHSH and LQKENI. The CDR3 DNA reads as TGTGCCAGCTCACCTACCAGGGATGGGGCCAACGTCCTGACTTTC. Its protein is CASSPTRDGANVLTF.

This chain connects TRBV19 to TRBJ1-5, with D hard to call. CDR3 size: 15 residues. V was shortened by 5 bases and J by 1 base, with 12 bases between the two germline ends. Germline V gives CDR1 LNHDA, CDR2 SQIVND (reference sequence). The CDR3 coding sequence is TGTGCCAGTAGTGTATTAGGAGGGAGCAATCAGCCCCAGCATTTT. This translates into CASSVLGGSNQPQHF. Based on the CDR3 plus reference TRBV19 and TRBJ1-5, the full variable domain is DGGITQSPKYLFRKEGQNVTLSCEQNLNHDAMYWYRQDPGQGLRLIYYSQIVNDFQKGDIAEGYSVSREKKESFPLTVTSAQKNPTAFYLCASSVLGGSNQPQHFGDGTRLSIL.

The chain employs TRBV30 and TRBJ1-4; D is undetermined. This CDR3 is built from 15 residues. With 0 bases removed from V and 3 bases from J, the gap between germline ends came to 11 bases. Germline V gives CDR1 GTSNPN, CDR2 SVGIG (reference sequence). The CDR3 DNA reads as TGTGCCTGGAGTGTGGGAGTACGTCCTAATGAAAAACTGTTTTTT. Its translation: CAWSVGVRPNEKLFF. Together with reference TRBV30 and TRBJ1-4, the CDR3 gives the full variable domain: SQTIHQWPATLVQPVGSPLSLECTVEGTSNPNLYWYRQAAGRGLQLLFYSVGIGQISSEVPQNLSASRPQDRQFILSSKKLLLSDSGFYLCAWSVGVRPNEKLFFGSGTQLSVL.

The chain has TRBV18 and TRBJ1-3; D is uncertain. This CDR3 has 17 amino acids. Trimming removed 1 base from V and 4 bases from J, with 17 bases in between. Germline values: CDR1 KGHSH, CDR2 LQKENI. DNA for the CDR3: TGTGCCAGCTCACCACAGACCCTGTTGGGGAACGGAAACACCATATATTTT. This codes for CASSPQTLLGNGNTIYF. Variable domain in full (rest from reference TRBV18 and TRBJ1-3): NAGVMQNPRHLVRRRGQEARLRCSPMKGHSHVYWYRQLPEEGLKFMVYLQKENIIDESGMPKERFSAEFPKEGPSILRIQQVVRGDSAAYFCASSPQTLLGNGNTIYFGEGSWLTVV.

This clone was detected a few times. V is TRBV21-1 and J is TRBJ1-5; TRBD1, as called in the table, went unchecked against the DNA. TRBV21-1 is described as a pseudogene. The length of the CDR3 is 14 residues. The chain's CDR3 is CASSIGQSNQPQHF. CDR3 nucleotides: TGTGCCAGCAGCATAGGACAGAGCAATCAGCCCCAGCATTTT.

The chain employs TRBV5-4 and TRBJ2-3; 8 nucleotides line up with TRBD2. Losses at the gene ends were 5 bases for V and 7 bases for J; bases not matched to a gene: 15. CDR3 size: 16 residues. CDR1 is SGHNT, CDR2 YYREEE, per germline (reference sequence). The CDR3 nucleotides are TGTGCCAGCAGGCTTGGCTCCGGGACTAGGACAAATACGCAGTATTTT. This encodes CASRLGSGTRTNTQYF. Together with reference TRBV5-4 and TRBJ2-3, the CDR3 gives the full variable domain: ETGVTQSPTHLIKTRGQQVTLRCSSQSGHNTVSWYQQALGQGPQFIFQYYREEENGRGNFPPRFSGLQFPNYSSELNVNALELDDSALYLCASRLGSGTRTNTQYFGPGTRLTVL.